This T cell receptor (beta chain) comes out of a study of T cells expressing NK-cell markers. Regarding the study as a whole: Of the CD8+ T cell pool in about 6 donors, roughly 1.0-8% was accounted for by dominant NKG2C+ clonotypes.

TCRdb re-called the 5' RACE reads; every CDR3 protein appears as one record, without DNA. The clone table shows approximately 420,000 distinct CDR3 sequences, with the ten largest holding roughly a tenth. Germline-derived CDR1 and CDR2 are MNHEY and SVGAGI. The CDR3 is 15 residues long. With regard to this clonotype: Its matching antigen is unknown.

The TCR sequence derives from a woman aged 45-65 years in good health. This chain joins TRBV6-5 and TRBJ1-1; TCRdb's D call, TRBD1, is unchecked because there is no DNA. The sequencing sample was made of blood T cells: a sorted CD56 or NKG2C T cell subset, CD4+ or CD8+ T cells, or bulk PBMC T cells (not recorded which). This chain's CDR3 is CASSYGDRGGTEAFF.